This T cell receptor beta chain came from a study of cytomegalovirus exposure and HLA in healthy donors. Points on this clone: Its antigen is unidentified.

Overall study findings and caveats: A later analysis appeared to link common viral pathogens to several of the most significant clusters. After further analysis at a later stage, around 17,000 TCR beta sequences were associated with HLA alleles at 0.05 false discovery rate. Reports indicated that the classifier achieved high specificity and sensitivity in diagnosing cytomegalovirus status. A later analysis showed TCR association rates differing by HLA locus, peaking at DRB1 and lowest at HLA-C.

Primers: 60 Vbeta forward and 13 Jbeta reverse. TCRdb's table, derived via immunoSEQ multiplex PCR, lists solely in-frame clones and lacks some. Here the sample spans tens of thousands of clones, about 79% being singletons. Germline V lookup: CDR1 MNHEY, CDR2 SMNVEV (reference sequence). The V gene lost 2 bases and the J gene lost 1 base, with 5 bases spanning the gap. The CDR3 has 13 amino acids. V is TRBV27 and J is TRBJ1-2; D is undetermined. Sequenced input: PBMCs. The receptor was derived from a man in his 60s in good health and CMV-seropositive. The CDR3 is CASSLGSNYGYTF. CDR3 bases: TGTGCCAGCAGTTTAGGCAGTAACTATGGCTACACCTTC.